These 14 T cell receptor beta chains share one sample of origin, sequenced in a study of T cell repertoires in cytomegalovirus infection (dated by TCRdb to between 2018 and 2021). Sequencing took place on an Illumina HiSeq 1500. The raw public reads went through TCRdb reprocessing: fastp at Q25, MiXCR clone calling, in-frame beta chains kept. Every distinct CDR3 protein forms one entry, paired with its most common genes and DNA. The sample table records 150,000 to 180,000 distinct CDR3 sequences; around 20% of these occur just once. The leading ten clones occupy about 10% of the sample. The sample was PBMCs. The receptors originated from a human donor in good health (CMV status not recorded). Some clones in this sample may be carry-over from other donors' samples.

The chain employs TRBV30 and TRBJ1-2; D is perhaps TRBD1 (6 bases). Looked up from germline, CDR1 is GTSNPN and CDR2 is SVGIG (reference sequence). The V end lost 0 bases, the J end lost 4 bases, and 15 bases lay between the germline ends. The CDR3 sequence is 15 residues long. Here the CDR3 reads CAWSVQSGASYGYTF. For the CDR3, the DNA is TGTGCCTGGAGTGTACAATCAGGGGCCAGCTATGGCTACACCTTC.

The chain is built from TRBV2 and TRBJ2-6; D is unclear. V lost 3 bases and J 0 bases, leaving 6 bases between the germline ends. Germline CDR1 SNHLY, CDR2 FYNNEI. The CDR3 runs 15 residues. The CDR3 nucleotides are TGTGCCAGCAGTGATTCCGGCTCTGGGGCCAACGTCCTGACTTTC. Its translation: CASSDSGSGANVLTF. Supplemented by reference TRBV2 and TRBJ2-6, the full variable domain reads EPEVTQTPSHQVTQMGQEVILRCVPISNHLYFYWYRQILGQKVEFLVSFYNNEISEKSEIFDDQFSVERPDGSNFTLKIRSTKLEDSAMYFCASSDSGSGANVLTFGAGSRLTVL.

In this sample, this clonotype turned up a few times. The rearrangement joins TRBV5-1 to TRBJ2-5, with D possibly TRBD2 on 5 matching bases. The V and J ends lost 1 base and 0 bases respectively, with 10 bases between them. The CDR3 is 15 residues long. Germline V gene data show CDR1 as SGHRS and CDR2 as YFSETQ. CDR3 loop: CASSLIPDYQETQYF. Written as DNA, the CDR3 is TGCGCCAGCAGCTTGATACCGGACTACCAAGAGACCCAGTACTTC. Full variable domain (outside the CDR3, taken from reference TRBV5-1 and TRBJ2-5): KAGVTQTPRYLIKTRGQQVTLSCSPISGHRSVSWYQQTPGQGLQFLFEYFSETQRNKGNFPGRFSGRQFSNSRSEMNVSTLELGDSALYLCASSLIPDYQETQYFGPGTRLLVL.

This sequence joins TRBV7-9 and TRBJ1-2; D is possibly TRBD1 (6 bases). There are 17 residues in the CDR3. Trimming stripped 2 bases from V and 0 bases from J, with 16 bases between. Germline CDR1 is SEHNR and CDR2 is FQNEAQ (reference sequence). CDR3 in DNA: TGTGCCAGCAGCTTAAGGGGGGCCAGGACCGCTAACTATGGCTACACCTTC. This gives the protein CASSLRGARTANYGYTF. Based on the CDR3 plus reference TRBV7-9 and TRBJ1-2, the full variable domain is DTGVSQNPRHKITKRGQNVTFRCDPISEHNRLYWYRQTLGQGPEFLTYFQNEAQLEKSRLLSDRFSAERPKGSFSTLEIQRTEQGDSAMYLCASSLRGARTANYGYTFGSGTRLTVV.

Only one count was recorded for this clonotype. A much larger clone lies a single base off, so this may be a read error. The chain combines TRBV7-8 with TRBJ2-3; D possibly corresponds to TRBD1 (5 bases). This CDR3 is built from 11 residues. The V gene lost 11 bases and the J gene lost 8 bases, with 14 bases spanning the gap. Germline V gene sequence: CDR1 SGHVS, CDR2 FQNEAQ. CDR3 in amino acids: CAVRVAGTQYF. CDR3 DNA sequence: TGTGCCGTCAGGGTTGCAGGTACGCAGTATTTT.

This clonotype was detected a few times. J is TRBJ2-1 and V is TRBV28; TRBD2 agrees at 9 bases. V lost 5 bases to trimming and J lost 6 bases; unmatched junction nucleotides: 5. Germline V gene lookup returns CDR1 MDHEN and CDR2 SYDVKM. This CDR3 has 14 amino acids. The CDR3 loop is CASSLAGGVNEQFF. CDR3 coding DNA: TGTGCCAGCAGTCTCGCGGGGGGGGTCAATGAGCAGTTCTTC.

V and J are TRBV29-1 and TRBJ2-5; TRBD1 might be the D (6 bases). The V end lost 6 bases, the J end lost 5 bases, and 16 bases lay between the germline ends. This CDR3 spans 13 amino acids. Germline V gene lookup returns CDR1 SQVTM and CDR2 ANQGSEA. The CDR3 loop is CSVNRETGETQYF. CDR3 nucleotides: TGCAGCGTGAACAGGGAGACGGGGGAGACCCAGTACTTC.

To note about this clonotype: This could be a read error, since a much larger clone is one nucleotide away. V usage is TRBV2 and J usage is TRBJ2-3; D unclear. The length of the CDR3 is 13 residues. Trimming shortened V by 0 bases and J by 2 bases, and 3 bases separated the two germline ends. Germline V gene lookup returns CDR1 SNHLY and CDR2 FYNNEI. Written as DNA, the CDR3 is TGTGCCAGCAGTGAAGCGGCCACAGATACGCAGTATTTT. Translated: CASSEAATDTQYF.

The chain recombines TRBV4-1 with TRBJ2-3; TRBD1 agrees at 7 bases. Germline lookup yields CDR1 MGHRA and CDR2 YSYEKL. CDR3 length: 18 amino acids. The V segment lost 2 bases and the J segment 2 bases; nucleotides outside the gene matches: 13. The CDR3 spells CASSQLYRTRGHTDTQYF. Written as DNA, the CDR3 is TGCGCCAGCAGCCAACTCTATAGGACGAGGGGGCACACAGATACGCAGTATTTT.

The J gene is TRBJ1-6, the V gene TRBV20-1; D possibly corresponds to TRBD1 (5 bases). Trimming stripped 0 bases from V and 5 bases from J, with 14 bases between. Germline values: CDR1 DFQATT, CDR2 SNEGSKA (reference sequence). This CDR3 region has 16 residues. The CDR3 sequence: CSARDRPGANNSPLHF. Written as DNA, the CDR3 is TGCAGTGCTAGAGATCGGCCCGGGGCCAATAATTCACCCCTCCACTTT.

This clonotype was counted ten times or more. The chain carries TRBV7-2 and TRBJ1-1; D is uncertain. The CDR3 totals 14 residues. Trimming shortened V by 5 bases and J by 9 bases, and 19 bases separated the two germline ends. In germline, CDR1 is SGHTA, CDR2 FQGNSA. CDR3 loop: CASSNSTGWAKAFF. The DNA of the CDR3 is TGTGCCAGCAGCAACTCTACGGGTTGGGCAAAAGCTTTCTTT.

The sample holds many counts of this clonotype. CDR3 in DNA: TGTGCCAGTAAGCCATTTTCCGTATCCTACAATGAGCAGTTCTTC. Translation: CASKPFSVSYNEQFF. This chain uses TRBV7-8 with TRBJ2-1; unclear D gene. Trimming removed 9 bases from V and 1 base from J, with 16 bases in between. The CDR3 length is 15 residues. Germline CDR1 reads SGHVS; CDR2 reads FQNEAQ.

Only a few counts were recorded for this clonotype. V and J are TRBV11-1 and TRBJ2-1; 8 bases agree with TRBD2. Germline-derived CDR1 and CDR2 are SGHAT and FQDESV (reference sequence). The CDR3 consists of 15 residues. The J segment lost 2 bases and the V segment lost 5 bases, leaving 5 bases of the junction unmatched. The CDR3 is CASSPLAEAYNEQFF. DNA for the CDR3: TGTGCCAGCAGCCCACTAGCGGAGGCCTACAATGAGCAGTTCTTC. Full variable domain (rest looked up from reference TRBV11-1 and TRBJ2-1): EAEVAQSPRYKITEKSQAVAFWCDPISGHATLYWYRQILGQGPELLVQFQDESVVDDSQLPKDRFSAERLKGVDSTLKIQPAELGDSAMYLCASSPLAEAYNEQFFGPGTRLTVL.

A few counts support this clonotype. The chain is built from TRBV10-3 and TRBJ2-3, with D tentatively TRBD1 (6 bases). Per germline, CDR1 ENHRY and CDR2 SYGVKD. The V end lost 6 bases, the J end lost 0 bases, and 10 bases lay between the germline ends. This CDR3 has 14 residues. Here the CDR3 reads CAIRSGQSTDTQYF. In nucleotides, the CDR3 is TGTGCCATCAGATCCGGACAGAGCACAGATACGCAGTATTTT.